Included here is one T cell receptor (beta chain) sequence, with context. What it recognizes is unknown. The study enrolled healthy HIV-negative adults without recent acute infections or vaccinations as donors. Repertoires were generated with immunoSEQ multiplex PCR, while TCRdb's copy carries only in-frame clones and drops some. The profile shows fewer than 650,000 clones, roughly four fifths of them singletons. The source of the sample is a study of shared clonotypes between healthy human individuals. Findings of the study overall: Donors were few, which limited the genetic and exposure-history diversity represented.

The V gene's germline CDR1 is LNHNV and CDR2 YYDKDF (reference sequence). The ends were cut back, 5 bases at V and 4 bases at J, with 17 bases in the middle. The CDR3 length is 15 residues. Sequencing was done on a sample of PBMCs. The TCR originated in a woman between 35 and 50 years old in good health. Some clones in this sample may be carry-over from other donors' samples. V is TRBV15 and J is TRBJ1-1; D might be TRBD1 (5 bases). Written as DNA, the CDR3 is TGTGCCACCAGCGGGGGGGATAGAGTGGGCACTGAAGCTTTCTTT. This translates into CATSGGDRVGTEAFF.